Listed below are T cell receptor beta chains from one sample, sequenced in a study of long-term antiretroviral therapy in people with HIV. Sequencing was performed with immunoSEQ multiplex PCR; in TCRdb, only in-frame clones are kept and a portion is missing. The sample includes 20,000 to 25,000 clones, about 78% of them seen just once. Sequences were derived from unsorted PBMCs, sampled 2.9 years after starting antiretroviral therapy. These receptors originate from a woman in her twenties or thirties with HIV. CDR3s include the opening cysteine and the closing phenylalanine or tryptophan. Each record gives: J gene, CDR3 length, clone size, D gene, V gene, CDR3 protein, CDR3 DNA. The D gene is left open where the match is weak. The size entry is marked missing in some rows and otherwise reads once, few, many or a size class.

J: TRBJ2-2; length: 15; size: -; D: -; V: TRBV2; CDR3: CASSEGAGRTGELFF; DNA: TGTGCCAGCAGTGAAGGGGCAGGGCGGACCGGGGAGCTGTTTTTT
J: TRBJ1-1; length: 13; size: few; D: TRBD1; V: TRBV29-1; CDR3: CSGTGHMNTEAFF; DNA: TGCAGCGGGACAGGGCACATGAACACTGAAGCTTTCTTT
J: TRBJ2-2; length: 14; size: once; D: TRBD1; V: TRBV6-6; CDR3: CASSFTDRTGELFF; DNA: TGTGCCAGCAGTTTCACGGACAGGACCGGGGAGCTGTTTTTT
J: TRBJ1-2; length: 12; size: -; D: -; V: TRBV27; CDR3: CASSNRVGGYTF; DNA: TGTGCCAGCAGTAACAGGGTGGGGGGCTACACCTTC
J: TRBJ2-5; length: 15; size: -; D: -; V: TRBV7-2; CDR3: CASSLSRLVVETQYF; DNA: TGTGCCAGCAGCTTATCTCGTCTAGTTGTAGAGACCCAGTACTTC
J: TRBJ2-1; length: 20; size: -; D: -; V: TRBV6-1; CDR3: CASTDLLTGSFFGWSNEQFF; DNA: TGTGCCAGCACTGATCTTTTGACAGGTTCTTTTTTCGGATGGTCAAATGAGCAGTTCTTC
J: TRBJ1-1; length: 14; size: -; D: -; V: TRBV2; CDR3: CASSDPTMNTEAFF; DNA: TGTGCCAGCAGTGACCCTACCATGAACACTGAAGCTTTCTTT
J: TRBJ2-5; length: 16; size: -; D: TRBD2; V: TRBV11-2; CDR3: CASSSGLAGGQETQYF; DNA: TGTGCCAGCAGCTCGGGACTAGCGGGGGGTCAAGAGACCCAGTACTTC
J: TRBJ2-5; length: 15; size: -; D: -; V: TRBV28; CDR3: CASSLKRQFLETQYF; DNA: TGTGCCAGCAGTCTCAAGAGACAATTTCTCGAGACCCAGTACTTC
J: TRBJ1-1; length: 11; size: -; D: -; V: TRBV5-5; CDR3: CASSLEQEAFF; DNA: TGTGCCAGCAGCTTGGAACAGGAAGCTTTCTTT
J: TRBJ2-3; length: 14; size: -; D: -; V: TRBV11-2; CDR3: CASRFRVGADTQYF; DNA: TGTGCCAGCAGGTTTCGGGTGGGGGCAGATACGCAGTATTTT
J: TRBJ1-1; length: 11; size: medium-sized; D: -; V: TRBV6-1; CDR3: CASRDGTEAFF; DNA: TGTGCCAGCAGGGACGGCACTGAAGCTTTCTTT
J: TRBJ2-4; length: 12; size: once; D: -; V: TRBV6-1; CDR3: CASSDRGDKEYF; DNA: TGTGCCAGCAGTGATCGTGGGGATAAGGAGTACTTC
J: TRBJ1-6; length: 15; size: few; D: -; V: TRBV19; CDR3: CASSIEERTNSPLHF; DNA: TGTGCCAGTAGTATAGAGGAGAGGACTAATTCACCCCTCCACTTT
J: TRBJ1-2; length: 16; size: -; D: -; V: TRBV30; CDR3: CAWSRRGGGRTDGYTF; DNA: TGTGCCTGGAGCCGACGGGGGGGCGGCCGTACTGATGGCTACACCTTC
J: TRBJ2-3; length: 19; size: -; D: TRBD2; V: TRBV27; CDR3: CASSPRGRGGRSGTDTQYF; DNA: TGTGCCAGCAGTCCCCGGGGGCGGGGGGGCCGCAGTGGCACAGATACGCAGTATTTT
J: TRBJ1-5; length: 12; size: few; D: -; V: TRBV4-2; CDR3: CASSLEGGPQHF; DNA: TGTGCCAGCAGCCTTGAAGGGGGACCCCAGCATTTT
J: TRBJ2-1; length: 13; size: few; D: TRBD2; V: TRBV5-6; CDR3: CASSLRGRDEQFF; DNA: TGTGCCAGCAGCTTGCGAGGGAGGGATGAGCAGTTCTTC
J: TRBJ2-6; length: 15; size: once; D: TRBD1; V: TRBV6-5; CDR3: CASRRTGAGANVLTF; DNA: TGTGCCAGCAGAAGGACAGGGGCTGGGGCCAACGTCCTGACTTTC
J: TRBJ2-5; length: 16; size: -; D: -; V: TRBV5-1; CDR3: CASSLPTGVLQETQYF; DNA: TGCGCCAGCAGCTTGCCGACAGGAGTCCTCCAAGAGACCCAGTACTTC
J: TRBJ1-2; length: 16; size: -; D: -; V: TRBV11-1; CDR3: CASSLQAGTRNYGYTF; DNA: TGTGCCAGCAGCTTACAAGCCGGGACACGCAACTATGGCTACACCTTC
J: TRBJ1-1; length: 16; size: -; D: -; V: TRBV7-2; CDR3: CASSLDGRRMNTEAFF; DNA: TGTGCCAGCAGCTTAGACGGGAGACGGATGAACACTGAAGCTTTCTTT
J: TRBJ2-1; length: 13; size: -; D: -; V: TRBV2; CDR3: CASSEALSNEQFF; DNA: TGTGCCAGCAGTGAAGCGCTTTCCAATGAGCAGTTCTTC